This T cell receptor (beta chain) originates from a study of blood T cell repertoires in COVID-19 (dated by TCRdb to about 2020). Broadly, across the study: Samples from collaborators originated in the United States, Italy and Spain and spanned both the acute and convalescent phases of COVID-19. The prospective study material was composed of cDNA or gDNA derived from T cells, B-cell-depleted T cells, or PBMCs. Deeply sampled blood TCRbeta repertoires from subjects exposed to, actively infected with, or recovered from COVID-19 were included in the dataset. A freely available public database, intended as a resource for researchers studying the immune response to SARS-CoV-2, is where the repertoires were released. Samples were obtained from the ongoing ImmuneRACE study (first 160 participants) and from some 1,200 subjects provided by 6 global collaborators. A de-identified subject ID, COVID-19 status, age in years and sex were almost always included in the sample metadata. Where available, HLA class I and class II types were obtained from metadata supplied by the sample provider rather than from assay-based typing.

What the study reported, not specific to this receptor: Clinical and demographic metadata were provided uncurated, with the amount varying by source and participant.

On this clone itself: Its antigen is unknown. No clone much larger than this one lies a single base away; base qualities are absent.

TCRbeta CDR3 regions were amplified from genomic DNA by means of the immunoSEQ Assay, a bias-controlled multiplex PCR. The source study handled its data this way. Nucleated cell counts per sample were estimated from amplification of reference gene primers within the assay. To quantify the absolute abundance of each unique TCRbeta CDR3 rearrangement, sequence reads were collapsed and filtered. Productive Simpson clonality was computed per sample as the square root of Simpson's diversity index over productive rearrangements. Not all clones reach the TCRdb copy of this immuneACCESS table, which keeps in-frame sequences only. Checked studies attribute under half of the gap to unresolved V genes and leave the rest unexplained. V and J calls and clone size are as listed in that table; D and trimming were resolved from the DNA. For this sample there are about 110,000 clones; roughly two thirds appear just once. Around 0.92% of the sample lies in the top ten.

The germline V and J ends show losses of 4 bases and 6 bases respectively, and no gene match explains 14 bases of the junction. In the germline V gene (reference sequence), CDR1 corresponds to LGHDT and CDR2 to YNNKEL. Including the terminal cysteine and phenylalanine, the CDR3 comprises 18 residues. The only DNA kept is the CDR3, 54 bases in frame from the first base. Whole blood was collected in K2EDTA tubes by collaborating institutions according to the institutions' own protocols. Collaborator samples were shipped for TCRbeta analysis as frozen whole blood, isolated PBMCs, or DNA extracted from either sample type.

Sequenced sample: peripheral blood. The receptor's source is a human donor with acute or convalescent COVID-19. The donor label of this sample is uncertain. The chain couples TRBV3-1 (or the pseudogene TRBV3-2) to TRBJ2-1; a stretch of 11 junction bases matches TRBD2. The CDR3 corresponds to CASSLADRLAGSANEQFF. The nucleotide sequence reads TGTGCCAGCAGCCTTGCCGATCGACTAGCGGGGAGTGCCAATGAGCAGTTCTTC.